This T cell receptor (beta chain) was profiled in a study of technical replicates of blood from a few donors. V shed 7 bases, J shed 6 bases, and the junction held 3 bases outside the gene matches. Germline values: CDR1 SGHKS, CDR2 YYEKEE (reference sequence). This CDR3 comprises 13 residues. The repertoire was sequenced with immunoSEQ multiplex PCR; TCRdb's copy has only in-frame clones and lacks some. Of roughly 79,000 clones detected, approximately 96% appear once; the ten largest clones hold about 0.36%. The V call is TRBV5-5, the J call TRBJ2-2; TRBD1 aligns across 10 bases. The receptor was isolated from a human donor in good health. Sample: T cells isolated from PBMCs. In DNA, the CDR3 is TGTGCCAGCCGAGACAGGGGGCCCGGGGAGCTGTTTTTT. Its protein is CASRDRGPGELFF.